One sample yielded the 9 T cell receptor beta chains listed below, sequenced in a study of T cells after somatic rescue of genetic block. The data were produced by immunoSEQ multiplex PCR, yet TCRdb's version contains in-frame clones alone and is incomplete. The sample yields tens of thousands of clones, 75% to 90% seen once. The sequenced sample consisted of peripheral blood mononuclear cells (PBMCs). All receptors derive from a woman between 18 and 29 years old.

J is TRBJ1-1 and V is TRBV7-8, with TRBD1 identical over 12 bases. The CDR3 runs 14 residues. Germline V gives CDR1 SGHVS, CDR2 FQNEAQ. V shed 4 bases, J shed 4 bases, and the junction held 1 base outside the gene matches. As DNA, the CDR3 is TGTGCCAGCAGCTCGGGACAGGGGGCCACTGAAGCTTTCTTT. Translation: CASSSGQGATEAFF.

V usage is TRBV2 and J usage is TRBJ2-5; 11 nucleotides line up with TRBD2. V trimming: 10 bases; J trimming: 9 bases; junction bases outside the gene matches: 13. Looked up from germline, CDR1 is SNHLY and CDR2 is FYNNEI. This CDR3 contains 14 residues. DNA of the CDR3: TGTGCCACCGTCGGACTAGCGGGTGCCGGGGCCCAGTACTTC. The encoded protein is CATVGLAGAGAQYF.

This chain joins TRBV5-1 and TRBJ1-1; 7 nucleotides match TRBD1. J lost 5 bases, V lost 6 bases, and 10 bases had no gene match. Germline values: CDR1 SGHRS, CDR2 YFSETQ. The CDR3 sequence is 14 residues long. The CDR3 DNA reads as TGCGCCAGCAACGATCCTTCAGGGGGTACTGAAGCTTTCTTT. It specifies CASNDPSGGTEAFF. The full variable domain, completed using reference TRBV5-1 and TRBJ1-1, is KAGVTQTPRYLIKTRGQQVTLSCSPISGHRSVSWYQQTPGQGLQFLFEYFSETQRNKGNFPGRFSGRQFSNSRSEMNVSTLELGDSALYLCASNDPSGGTEAFFGQGTRLTVV.

The sample holds a few counts of this clone. The genes are TRBV7-3 and TRBJ2-3; maybe TRBD2 (5 bases). Germline CDR1 is SGHTA and CDR2 is FQGTGA. Between the trimmed V and J ends, which lost 5 bases and 2 bases, there was a span of 17 bases. This CDR3 contains 16 residues. The CDR3 sequence: CASSPGSSGPTDTQYF. The DNA for the CDR3 is TGTGCCAGCAGCCCGGGGAGCTCCGGTCCCACAGATACGCAGTATTTT.

This rearrangement joins TRBV30 to TRBJ2-7; 13 bases align to TRBD2. Germline V gives CDR1 GTSNPN, CDR2 SVGIG (reference sequence). The CDR3 is 15 residues long. V was pared by 0 bases and J by 7 bases, with 6 bases of the junction left unmatched. The CDR3 loop is CAWSVTSGRVGEQYF. Written as DNA, the CDR3 is TGTGCCTGGAGTGTTACTAGCGGGAGGGTTGGAGAGCAGTACTTC.

The gene calls are TRBV25-1 and TRBJ1-6; D uncertain. The germline V and J ends were trimmed by 2 bases and 1 base, with 6 bases remaining between them. The CDR3 consists of 15 residues. Germline CDR1 reads MGHDK; CDR2 reads SYGVNS. CDR3 sequence reads: CASSEERSYNSPLHF. DNA of the CDR3: TGTGCCAGCAGTGAAGAGAGGTCCTATAATTCACCCCTCCACTTT.

This chain connects TRBV5-1 to TRBJ1-4; D may be TRBD1 (6 bases). The germline gives CDR1 SGHRS, CDR2 YFSETQ. V was trimmed by 4 bases and J by 2 bases, leaving 15 bases between them. The CDR3 loop spans 16 amino acids. CDR3: CASSPRLDRTNEKLFF. DNA for the CDR3: TGCGCCAGCAGCCCCCGGCTAGACAGGACTAATGAAAAACTGTTTTTT. Full variable domain (remainder filled in from reference TRBV5-1 and TRBJ1-4): KAGVTQTPRYLIKTRGQQVTLSCSPISGHRSVSWYQQTPGQGLQFLFEYFSETQRNKGNFPGRFSGRQFSNSRSEMNVSTLELGDSALYLCASSPRLDRTNEKLFFGSGTQLSVL.

This chain connects TRBV18 to TRBJ1-5, with D unclear. Trimming shortened V by 3 bases and J by 0 bases, and 12 bases separated the two germline ends. CDR1 KGHSH and CDR2 LQKENI come from the germline V gene. The CDR3 runs to 16 residues. CDR3 DNA sequence: TGTGCCAGCTCACCCCTTTCCGCATATAGCAATCAGCCCCAGCATTTT. The encoded protein is CASSPLSAYSNQPQHF.

V and J are TRBV9 and TRBJ2-5; 8 bases line up with TRBD2. J was trimmed by 4 bases and V by 3 bases; bases with no gene match: 8. The CDR3 contains 15 residues. From germline, CDR1 is SGDLS and CDR2 YYNGEE. The CDR3 DNA reads TGTGCCAGCAGCGCCCGGACTAGCCGAGGAGAGACCCAGTACTTC. This gives the protein CASSARTSRGETQYF.